The source of this T cell receptor beta chain is a study of prognosis after radiotherapy for stage I lung cancer. Study conclusions and caveats: The question of whether the expanded TCR clones were tumor-specific was not determined.

About this clonotype itself: Its antigen is unidentified. The junction departs from the called germline gene at one end, perhaps through a read error.

Genomic DNA was subjected to two-round multiplex PCR for amplification of TCR beta CDR3. First-round PCR used primers specific to each TRBV and TRBJ gene. TCRdb fed the multiplex PCR reads into MiXCR, producing one record per CDR3 protein. The table includes about 24,000 distinct CDR3 sequences, approximately 40% detected once. The germline CDR1 and CDR2 sequences are SGDLS and YYNGEE. The CDR3 covers 14 residues. This clonotype originated in a donor older than 45 with non-small cell lung cancer. The specimen was PBMCs, collected before or after stereotactic body radiation therapy (not recorded which). This chain uses TRBV9 with TRBJ2-7, with D uncertain. The chain's CDR3 is CVSSVGYSSYEQYF. The CDR3 bases are TGTGTCAGCAGCGTCGGGTACTCCTCCTACGAGCAGTACTTC.